The next 30 T cell receptor beta chains were all read from a single sample in a study of blood T cell repertoires in COVID-19. Method: immunoSEQ multiplex PCR; TCRdb's copy keeps in-frame clones and lacks some. The repertoire holds roughly 240,000 clones, with roughly 85% as singletons. Sample: peripheral blood. The receptor source for this set is a man aged 45-60 years with COVID-19, enrolled during active disease.

This sequence joins TRBV2 and TRBJ1-4; perhaps TRBD1 as D (5 bases). This CDR3 spans 15 amino acids. Per germline, CDR1 SNHLY and CDR2 FYNNEI. V gave up 7 bases and J gave up 8 bases, with 20 bases separating them. The CDR3 here is CASTPPSGAWEKLFF. CDR3 nucleotide sequence: TGTGCCAGCACCCCACCGAGCGGGGCTTGGGAAAAACTGTTTTTT.

The CDR3 DNA reads TGTGCCAGCAGCCAAGGTCGCGGGGGGCCTCGCAATGAGCAGTTCTTC. Its protein is CASSQGRGGPRNEQFF. The chain joins TRBV3-1 (or the pseudogene TRBV3-2) to TRBJ2-1; TRBD2 matches 8 bases. Trimming took 1 base from V and 6 from J; bases not matched to a gene: 8. CDR3 length: 16 amino acids. Germline V gene lookup returns CDR1 LGHDT and CDR2 YNNKEL (reference sequence).

The chain uses TRBV2 and TRBJ2-3; weak D call: TRBD2 (5 bases). Germline V gene data show CDR1 as SNHLY and CDR2 as FYNNEI. This CDR3 contains 12 residues. Trimming left V 11 bases short and J 2 bases short, with 11 bases between. CDR3 bases: TGTGCCGGGAGAGGGAACACAGATACGCAGTATTTT. Encoded protein: CAGRGNTDTQYF.

This rearrangement joins TRBV5-4 to TRBJ2-1; 7 nucleotides align to TRBD1. This CDR3 has 16 amino acids. Trimming cost V 4 bases and J 1 base; bases outside gene matches: 8. Looked up from germline, CDR1 is SGHNT and CDR2 is YYREEE (reference sequence). CDR3 DNA: TGTGCCAGCAGCGGAGCAGGGGGAATGTCCTACAATGAGCAGTTCTTC. Its protein is CASSGAGGMSYNEQFF.

This clone occurred a few times. The chain carries TRBV12-5 and TRBJ1-2, with 7 bases matching TRBD1. CDR3 length: 13 amino acids. Germline CDR1 LGHNT, CDR2 FRNRAP. Trimming removed 6 bases from V and 4 bases from J; junction bases left unmatched: 5. This chain's CDR3 is CASGRDSFYGYTF. The CDR3 nucleotides read TGTGCTAGTGGCCGGGACAGCTTCTATGGCTACACCTTC.

The V call is TRBV27, the J call TRBJ2-2, with D possibly matching TRBD2 (5 bases). Germline V gene data show CDR1 as MNHEY and CDR2 as SMNVEV (reference sequence). Deletions cut 7 bases from V and 1 base from J, with 10 bases between. This CDR3 has 14 residues. The CDR3 sequence is CASTPGGNTGELFF. In DNA form, the CDR3 reads TGTGCCAGCACCCCTGGAGGGAACACCGGGGAGCTGTTTTTT.

This chain joins TRBV2 and TRBJ1-2; TRBD1 agrees at 8 bases. Germline V gene lookup returns CDR1 SNHLY and CDR2 FYNNEI. This CDR3 has 14 amino acids. The CDR3 region has the DNA TGTGCGAGCTATGGGTGGACAGGGACGGGCGGCTACACCTTC. Translated, it gives CASYGWTGTGGYTF.

The chain uses TRBV25-1 and TRBJ2-1; 9 bases are shared with TRBD2. The CDR3 runs to 15 residues. The junction had 5 bases not matched to a gene; V was cut back by 3 bases and J by 5 bases. Germline V gives CDR1 MGHDK, CDR2 SYGVNS. Here the CDR3 DNA reads TGTGCCAGCAGTGATCTAGCGGGGAGCAACAATGAGCAGTTCTTC. Protein product: CASSDLAGSNNEQFF.

This chain links TRBV5-1 with TRBJ2-7; 8 nucleotides agree with TRBD1. Looked up from germline, CDR1 is SGHRS and CDR2 is YFSETQ. This CDR3 contains 15 residues. With 1 base clipped from V and 4 bases from J, the junction kept 7 bases outside the gene matches. The CDR3 bases are TGCGCCAGCAGCTTGTGGCAGGGGGCAGGGTACGAGCAGTACTTC. It codes for CASSLWQGAGYEQYF.

The chain carries TRBV6-2 or TRBV6-3 and TRBJ1-2; D is unresolved. Trimming removed 1 base from V and 4 bases from J, with 10 bases in between. Looked up from germline, CDR1 is MNHEY and CDR2 is SVGEGT. The CDR3 is made up of 14 amino acids. The CDR3 DNA reads TGTGCCAGCAGTTACTTCCTTGCAGTCTATGGCTACACCTTC. It specifies CASSYFLAVYGYTF.

There are a few counts of this clone. The genes are TRBV4-2 and TRBJ1-6; tentative D call: TRBD1 (5 bases). This CDR3 has 16 residues. V was trimmed by 0 bases and J by 7 bases, leaving 13 bases between them. From germline, CDR1 is LGHNA and CDR2 YNFKEQ. CDR3 amino acids: CASSQDLGDWNSPLHF. Here the CDR3 DNA reads TGTGCCAGCAGCCAAGATCTAGGGGATTGGAATTCACCCCTCCACTTT.

The V call is TRBV7-9, the J call TRBJ1-3; tentative D call: TRBD1 (5 bases). Deletions cut 6 bases from V and 3 bases from J, with 18 bases between. Germline V CDR1 and CDR2: SEHNR, FQNEAQ (reference sequence). The CDR3 is 16 amino acids. The CDR3 protein is CASRNSVGRVGNTIYF. CDR3 nucleotides: TGTGCCAGCAGAAACTCCGTGGGCAGGGTTGGAAACACCATATATTTT.

The chain combines TRBV7-8 with TRBJ1-1; weak D call: TRBD1 (5 bases). The CDR3 runs 16 residues. The V gene lost 2 bases and the J gene lost 5 bases, with 18 bases spanning the gap. Germline values: CDR1 SGHVS, CDR2 FQNEAQ. CDR3 DNA sequence: TGTGCCAGCAGCTTAATGCAGGGCCCCAGTAGGACTGAAGCTTTCTTT. It specifies CASSLMQGPSRTEAFF.

This chain joins TRBV7-8 and TRBJ1-4; D unresolved. V gave up 2 bases and J gave up 0 bases, with 10 bases separating them. CDR3 size: 16 residues. Germline-derived CDR1 and CDR2 are SGHVS and FQNEAQ. This CDR3 reads CASSLRVQTTNEKLFF. In DNA form, the CDR3 reads TGTGCCAGCAGCTTACGAGTTCAAACAACTAATGAAAAACTGTTTTTT.

This clone was detected only once. V and J are TRBV5-5 and TRBJ2-7; TRBD1 matches 8 bases. The CDR3 runs 16 residues. V gave up 4 bases and J gave up 2 bases; unmatched junction bases: 11. Germline V gives CDR1 SGHKS, CDR2 YYEKEE (reference sequence). CDR3 sequence: CASSPLPQGVTYEQYF. CDR3 coding DNA: TGTGCCAGCAGCCCCCTACCACAGGGGGTAACCTACGAGCAGTACTTC.

By sample fraction, this clone is medium-sized. The CDR3 region is CASSYRDEKLFF. CDR3 nucleotide sequence: TGTGCCAGCAGCTACAGGGATGAAAAACTGTTTTTT. The J gene is TRBJ1-4, the V gene TRBV7-9; D may be TRBD1 (6 bases). The CDR3 runs to 12 residues. The germline gives CDR1 SEHNR, CDR2 FQNEAQ (reference sequence). The V end was cut by 4 bases, the J end by 6 bases, with 6 bases between.

This clone was recorded a few times. The V gene is TRBV19, the J gene TRBJ2-1; the match to TRBD1 covers 10 bases. V dropped 8 bases and J dropped 3; count of bases not matched to a gene: 4. CDR3 length: 14 residues. Per the germline V gene, CDR1 is LNHDA and CDR2 is SQIVND (reference sequence). The CDR3 bases are TGTGCCAGTCAGGGACAGGGGAGCTACAATGAGCAGTTCTTC. Its protein is CASQGQGSYNEQFF.

The gene calls are TRBV19 and TRBJ2-1; 8 bases are shared with TRBD1. Germline values: CDR1 LNHDA, CDR2 SQIVND (reference sequence). The CDR3 sequence is 14 residues long. The ends lost 1 base at V and 8 bases at J; junction bases unmatched: 4. The CDR3, as DNA: TGTGCCAGTAGTATAGGGACAGGGATGGATGAGCAGTTCTTC. Translation: CASSIGTGMDEQFF.

The chain uses TRBV19 and TRBJ2-6, with D maybe TRBD1 (5 bases). The CDR3 length is 13 residues. CDR1 and CDR2 from the germline V gene are LNHDA and SQIVND (reference sequence). Trimming cost V 8 bases and J 4 bases, with 9 bases left between them. CDR3 bases: TGTGCCAGTGGGGCGGCAGGGGCCAACGTCCTGACTTTC. This sequence encodes CASGAAGANVLTF.

V usage is TRBV29-1 and J usage is TRBJ2-3; 10 bases are a match to TRBD2. Germline V gives CDR1 SQVTM, CDR2 ANQGSEA. V was pared by 7 bases and J by 4 bases, with 11 bases of the junction left unmatched. CDR3 size: 15 residues. The CDR3 protein is CSAKASGGRADTQYF. The CDR3 DNA follows: TGCAGCGCCAAAGCTAGCGGGGGACGCGCAGATACGCAGTATTTT.

This clone was picked up one time. V and J are TRBV5-1 and TRBJ2-7; 11 nucleotides line up with TRBD2. The germline V gene encodes CDR1 SGHRS and CDR2 YFSETQ. With V trimmed by 4 bases and J by 0 bases, 3 bases remained unmatched. CDR3 length: 15 residues. For the CDR3, the DNA is TGCGCCAGCAGCCCGACTAGCGGGGACTCCTACGAGCAGTACTTC. Residues: CASSPTSGDSYEQYF.

The V call is TRBV28, the J call TRBJ2-5; possible D gene TRBD2, 5 bases. The CDR3 runs 12 residues. V was clipped by 5 bases and J by 5 bases, with 9 bases between them. Looked up from germline, CDR1 is MDHEN and CDR2 is SYDVKM. The DNA for the CDR3 is TGTGCCAGCAGTATAGCGTGGGAGACCCAGTACTTC. This encodes CASSIAWETQYF.

J is TRBJ1-3 and V is TRBV5-6; TRBD1 matches 9 bases. CDR1 and CDR2 (germline): SGHDT, YYEEEE. The ends lost 2 bases at V and 2 bases at J; junction bases unmatched: 2. The CDR3 is 15 amino acids. The CDR3 loop reads CASSFYRGPGNTIYF. In DNA, the CDR3 is TGTGCCAGCAGCTTTTACAGGGGGCCTGGAAACACCATATATTTT.

This rearrangement joins TRBV14 to TRBJ1-6, with TRBD1 as a possible D gene (5 bases). This CDR3 has 13 amino acids. Per the germline V gene, CDR1 is SGHDN and CDR2 is FVKESK. Trimming took off 1 base at V and 12 bases at J, with 10 bases between the two ends. The CDR3 sequence: CASSQGGALPLHF. CDR3 in DNA: TGTGCCAGCAGCCAAGGCGGGGCATTACCCCTCCACTTT.

The chain combines TRBV29-1 with TRBJ2-3; 8 nucleotides align to TRBD2. From germline, CDR1 is SQVTM and CDR2 ANQGSEA. This CDR3 is 14 amino acids long. Losses at the gene ends were 3 bases for V and 1 base for J; bases not matched to a gene: 3. The CDR3 bases are TGCAGCGTTGAGCGGGGGGCCCGCACAGATACGCAGTATTTT. Encoded protein: CSVERGARTDTQYF.

V and J are TRBV6-1 and TRBJ1-5; the D is unclear. V lost 0 bases, J lost 4 bases, and 16 bases lay in between. The germline CDR1 and CDR2 sequences are MNHNS and SASEGT. The CDR3 has 17 residues. The CDR3 DNA sequence: TGTGCCAGCAGTGAAGCGTGGAGAGGACTAGGAAATCAGCCCCAGCATTTT. Translating gives CASSEAWRGLGNQPQHF.

The chain carries TRBV24-1 and TRBJ2-1; no clear D. V was shortened by 5 bases and J by 5 bases, with 15 bases between the two germline ends. The CDR3 totals 15 residues. Germline V gene lookup returns CDR1 KGHDR and CDR2 SFDVKD. CDR3 bases: TGTGCCACCAGTGTTAATGGGTTACAGAACAATGAGCAGTTCTTC. Translated, it gives CATSVNGLQNNEQFF.

This clone was detected only a few times. V is TRBV4-2 and J is TRBJ2-2; 13 bases line up with TRBD2. This CDR3 has 22 amino acids. The J segment lost 3 bases and the V segment lost 0 bases, leaving 16 bases of the junction unmatched. The germline gives CDR1 LGHNA, CDR2 YNFKEQ. CDR3 loop: CASSQDMALGLAGARDTGELFF. The CDR3 region has the DNA TGTGCCAGCAGCCAAGATATGGCACTCGGACTAGCGGGGGCACGGGACACCGGGGAGCTGTTTTTT.

This chain connects TRBV5-4 to TRBJ2-5; 9 bases agree with TRBD1. CDR3 length: 15 residues. Germline lookup yields CDR1 SGHNT and CDR2 YYREEE (reference sequence). Trimming at V came to 4 bases and at J to 5 bases, leaving 9 bases not matched to a gene. The CDR3 DNA reads TGTGCCAGCAGCAGACCTTCCGGGACAGGGGAGACCCAGTACTTC. It is translated as CASSRPSGTGETQYF.

This sequence joins TRBV6-5 and TRBJ2-5; 10 positions match TRBD1. The CDR3 sequence is 15 residues long. V was clipped by 3 bases and J by 4 bases; unmatched bases: 5. Germline V lookup: CDR1 MNHEY, CDR2 SVGAGI. The DNA for the CDR3 is TGTGCCAGCAGTTATCGACAGGGGGCAGGAGAGACCCAGTACTTC. The encoded protein is CASSYRQGAGETQYF.